One and the same sample provided the 27 T cell receptor beta chains below, sequenced in a study of T-cell memory formation after mild COVID-19. TCRdb re-analysed the 5' RACE reads in MiXCR, keeping a single row per CDR3 protein. The profile covers 470,000 or so distinct CDR3 sequences, with approximately 25% appearing a single time and around 13% taken by the ten largest. The specimen sequenced was PBMCs or a T cell subset sorted from them (not recorded which). The receptors here all came from an adult woman who had mild COVID-19 (a few samples of this study predate the infection). Cell type and time point are not known.

The CDR3 is CASRSRLAGVTDTQYF. CDR3 nucleotides: TGTGCCAGCAGAAGTAGGCTAGCGGGGGTCACAGATACGCAGTATTTT. The V call is TRBV2, the J call TRBJ2-3; the match to TRBD2 covers 10 bases. The CDR3 totals 16 residues. Trimming took 6 bases from V and 2 from J; bases not matched to a gene: 8. Looked up from germline, CDR1 is SNHLY and CDR2 is FYNNEI.

The rearrangement uses TRBV2 and TRBJ2-3, with D possibly matching TRBD2 (6 bases). This CDR3 is 14 amino acids long. V lost 6 bases, J lost 0 bases, and 10 bases lay in between. The germline gives CDR1 SNHLY, CDR2 FYNNEI. CDR3 loop: CASRDYPSTDTQYF. CDR3 nucleotides: TGTGCCAGCAGGGACTACCCAAGCACAGATACGCAGTATTTT.

This chain joins TRBV18 and TRBJ2-1; TRBD2 agrees at 13 bases. The CDR3 extends over 16 amino acids. The V gene end was trimmed by 3 bases and the J gene end by 10 bases; junction bases not matched to a gene: 9. CDR1 is KGHSH and CDR2 is LQKENI in the germline V gene. The CDR3 here is CASSPVGTSGVREQFF. In DNA, the CDR3 is TGTGCCAGCTCACCGGTCGGGACTAGCGGGGTCAGGGAGCAGTTCTTC.

The sample holds a few counts of this clonotype. The J gene is TRBJ1-2, the V gene TRBV12-3 or TRBV12-4; D might be TRBD1 (5 bases). CDR3 length equals 12 residues. Trimming pared 10 bases from V and 6 bases from J, leaving 15 bases between. CDR3 region: CATRNVGDGYTF. The CDR3 DNA reads as TGTGCCACTAGAAACGTGGGGGATGGCTACACCTTC.

V gene TRBV3-1 combines with J gene TRBJ2-2, with D unresolved. This CDR3 has 16 residues. Germline lookup yields CDR1 LGHDT and CDR2 YNNKEL (reference sequence). V gave up 1 base and J gave up 6 bases, with 15 bases separating them. This chain's CDR3 is CASSQVDIRFPGELFF. For the CDR3, the DNA is TGTGCCAGCAGCCAAGTGGATATTCGGTTCCCCGGGGAGCTGTTTTTT.

The chain couples TRBV5-5 to TRBJ2-6; TRBD2 is a possible D gene (5 bases). This CDR3 spans 16 amino acids. Trimming stripped 4 bases from V and 3 bases from J, with 14 bases between. Per germline, CDR1 SGHKS and CDR2 YYEKEE (reference sequence). This CDR3 is CASSPDAGIGANVLTF. DNA for the CDR3: TGTGCCAGCAGCCCCGACGCGGGTATTGGGGCCAACGTCCTGACTTTC.

The rearrangement joins TRBV5-4 to TRBJ2-2; D unclear. V dropped 0 bases and J dropped 7 bases, with 7 bases sitting between them. Germline CDR1 reads SGHNT; CDR2 reads YYREEE (reference sequence). The CDR3 is made up of 13 amino acids. In DNA, the CDR3 is TGTGCCAGCAGCTTGGGGTTGGGCGGGGAGCTGTTTTTT. This sequence encodes CASSLGLGGELFF.

This clonotype was picked up a small number of times. The chain carries TRBV24-1 and TRBJ2-1, with TRBD2 matching over 8 bases. This CDR3 has 15 residues. Losses at the gene ends were 4 bases for V and 8 bases for J; bases not matched to a gene: 9. Germline CDR1 is KGHDR and CDR2 is SFDVKD. The CDR3, as DNA: TGTGCCACCAGTGACCTGACTAGCGCAGGGTATGAGCAGTTCTTC. It encodes CATSDLTSAGYEQFF.

The genes are TRBV18 and TRBJ1-1, with TRBD1 matching over 9 bases. The junction had 9 bases not matched to a gene; V was cut back by 5 bases and J by 8 bases. The germline gives CDR1 KGHSH, CDR2 LQKENI. CDR3 length: 14 amino acids. For the CDR3, the DNA is TGTGCCAGCTCAATGGACAGGGGCGACGGGGAAGCTTTCTTT. It yields the protein CASSMDRGDGEAFF.

This chain uses TRBV4-1 with TRBJ2-7; tentative D call: TRBD1 (6 bases). CDR1 and CDR2 (germline): MGHRA, YSYEKL. The V end lost 4 bases, the J end lost 3 bases, and 16 bases lay between the germline ends. The CDR3 covers 15 residues. This CDR3 is CASSLSGTDSYEQYF. DNA of the CDR3: TGCGCCAGCAGCCTCTCGGGAACGGACAGCTACGAGCAGTACTTC.

The rearrangement joins TRBV4-1 to TRBJ1-2, with D uncertain. Trimming left V 5 bases short and J 7 bases short, with 23 bases between. This CDR3 is 16 amino acids long. CDR1 and CDR2 (germline): MGHRA, YSYEKL. The CDR3 DNA follows: TGCGCCAGCAGCACCCGAGGCGGGGAGCAGAGTGTTGGCTACACCTTC. Protein: CASSTRGGEQSVGYTF.

This rearrangement joins TRBV5-1 to TRBJ2-3; the D gene could be TRBD1 or TRBD2 (6 bases each). The germline CDR1 and CDR2 sequences are SGHRS and YFSETQ. The CDR3 is 14 residues long. V was shortened by 4 bases and J by 5 bases, with 14 bases between the two germline ends. CDR3 residues: CASSTGGRGDTQYF. The DNA of the CDR3 is TGCGCCAGCAGCACCGGGGGCCGGGGAGATACGCAGTATTTT. The full variable domain, its missing parts supplied by reference TRBV5-1 and TRBJ2-3, is KAGVTQTPRYLIKTRGQQVTLSCSPISGHRSVSWYQQTPGQGLQFLFEYFSETQRNKGNFPGRFSGRQFSNSRSEMNVSTLELGDSALYLCASSTGGRGDTQYFGPGTRLTVL.

This clonotype was seen ten or more times. The chain recombines TRBV4-1 with TRBJ2-7, with D perhaps matching TRBD1 (6 bases). The CDR3 consists of 16 residues. CDR1 and CDR2 from the germline V gene are MGHRA and YSYEKL. Trimming took off 0 bases at V and 0 bases at J, with 12 bases between the two ends. The CDR3 spells CASSQDDRSGSYEQYF. Written as DNA, the CDR3 is TGCGCCAGCAGCCAAGACGACAGGAGTGGCTCCTACGAGCAGTACTTC.

The J gene is TRBJ1-5, the V gene TRBV19, with D maybe TRBD1 (5 bases). Per the germline V gene, CDR1 is LNHDA and CDR2 is SQIVND (reference sequence). CDR3 size: 15 residues. Trimming shortened V by 3 bases and J by 1 base, and 10 bases separated the two germline ends. The CDR3, as DNA: TGTGCCAGTAGTATCTCAGGGACGAGCAATCAGCCCCAGCATTTT. Protein: CASSISGTSNQPQHF. The entire variable domain, with the rest obtained from reference TRBV19 and TRBJ1-5, is as follows: DGGITQSPKYLFRKEGQNVTLSCEQNLNHDAMYWYRQDPGQGLRLIYYSQIVNDFQKGDIAEGYSVSREKKESFPLTVTSAQKNPTAFYLCASSISGTSNQPQHFGDGTRLSIL.

This clonotype occurred a few times. This chain connects TRBV5-1 to TRBJ1-5, with D maybe TRBD1 (5 bases). The CDR3 sequence is 17 residues long. V dropped 1 base and J dropped 0 bases, with 14 bases sitting between them. Germline CDR1 SGHRS, CDR2 YFSETQ. This CDR3 is CASSLFRAAHSNQPQHF. CDR3 coding DNA: TGCGCCAGCAGCTTGTTCAGGGCCGCTCATAGCAATCAGCCCCAGCATTTT.

The rearrangement joins TRBV6-1 to TRBJ2-3, with 7 bases that match TRBD2. V shed 4 bases and J 0 bases; nucleotides not matched to a gene: 7. The CDR3 has 16 residues. Germline loops: CDR1 MNHNS, CDR2 SASEGT. CDR3 bases: TGTGCCAGCAGTGGAATTCGGGGGGTCAGCACAGATACGCAGTATTTT. Its translation: CASSGIRGVSTDTQYF.

The chain combines TRBV5-1 with TRBJ1-4; TRBD1 is a possible D gene (6 bases). Germline V gene data show CDR1 as SGHRS and CDR2 as YFSETQ. Trimming removed 3 bases from V and 6 bases from J, with 15 bases in between. CDR3 length: 15 residues. The CDR3 here is CASSSTGLTDEKLFF. The CDR3 nucleotides are TGCGCCAGCAGCTCAACAGGGCTCACCGATGAAAAACTGTTTTTT.

This clonotype occurred once. The chain uses TRBV6-5 and TRBJ2-1, with 11 nucleotides matching TRBD1. From germline, CDR1 is MNHEY and CDR2 SVGAGI. Trimming took 6 bases from V and 3 from J; bases not matched to a gene: 4. The CDR3 loop spans 15 amino acids. CDR3 in DNA: TGTGCCAGCAGGGGGGACAGGGGGAACTACAATGAGCAGTTCTTC. Translation: CASRGDRGNYNEQFF.

This clonotype was observed a handful of times. The genes are TRBV5-5 and TRBJ2-7; 8 nucleotides agree with TRBD1. The CDR3 is 15 amino acids. V lost 3 bases to trimming and J lost 1 base; unmatched junction nucleotides: 6. Germline loops: CDR1 SGHKS, CDR2 YYEKEE (reference sequence). The CDR3 region has the DNA TGTGCCAGCAGCTCGCAGGGGGCGCGGTCCTACGAGCAGTACTTC. Translation: CASSSQGARSYEQYF.

The CDR3 bases are TGTGCCACCGGGGACATCCGCCAAGAGACCCAGTACTTC. Its translation: CATGDIRQETQYF. V and J are TRBV24-1 and TRBJ2-5; a possible D gene is TRBD1 (6 bases). In germline, CDR1 is KGHDR, CDR2 SFDVKD. CDR3 size: 13 residues. Trimming left V 9 bases short and J 1 base short, with 11 bases between.

In this sample, this clonotype turned up a few times. The chain has TRBV7-9 and TRBJ2-3; possible D gene TRBD2, 6 bases. The CDR3 contains 16 residues. CDR1 SEHNR and CDR2 FQNEAQ come from the germline V gene (reference sequence). With 4 bases removed from V and 3 bases from J, the gap between germline ends came to 17 bases. The CDR3 is CASSSNGQRVTDTQYF. The CDR3, as DNA: TGTGCCAGCAGCTCGAACGGGCAGCGGGTGACAGATACGCAGTATTTT.

The chain recombines TRBV12-3 or TRBV12-4 with TRBJ2-2; D possibly matches TRBD1 or TRBD2 (5 bases each). The CDR3 contains 15 residues. The V end lost 3 bases, the J end lost 2 bases, and 10 bases lay between the germline ends. The CDR3 region has the DNA TGTGCCAGCAGTTTTCCCGGGACCAACACCGGGGAGCTGTTTTTT. Translated, it gives CASSFPGTNTGELFF.

This clonotype was observed many times. The chain is built from TRBV28 and TRBJ1-3; D unresolved. V was shortened by 2 bases and J by 3 bases, with 5 bases between the two germline ends. Germline loops: CDR1 MDHEN, CDR2 SYDVKM. CDR3 size: 13 residues. CDR3 sequence reads: CASSLPYGNTIYF. As DNA, the CDR3 is TGTGCCAGCAGTTTACCTTATGGAAACACCATATATTTT. Full variable domain (rest looked up from reference TRBV28 and TRBJ1-3): DVKVTQSSRYLVKRTGEKVFLECVQDMDHENMFWYRQDPGLGLRLIYFSYDVKMKEKGDIPEGYSVSREKKERFSLILESASTNQTSMYLCASSLPYGNTIYFGEGSWLTVV.

The rearrangement uses TRBV20-1 and TRBJ2-7; 7 nucleotides align to TRBD1. The length of the CDR3 is 13 residues. The V gene's germline CDR1 is DFQATT and CDR2 SNEGSKA (reference sequence). The trim removed 1 base at V and 7 bases at J, leaving 7 bases unmatched. The DNA of the CDR3 is TGCAGTGCTAGAGGATCAGGGGGAAGGGAGCAGTACTTC. It codes for CSARGSGGREQYF.

This clonotype has a handful of counts. The chain carries TRBV30 and TRBJ2-5; 9 nucleotides line up with TRBD1. V lost 0 bases and J lost 7; bases outside the gene matches: 6. This CDR3 contains 14 residues. CDR1 is GTSNPN, CDR2 SVGIG, per germline (reference sequence). The CDR3 bases are TGTGCCTGGAGTGTACAGGACAGGGGTGGGACCCAGTACTTC. It encodes CAWSVQDRGGTQYF.

The chain joins TRBV5-1 to TRBJ1-6, with D unresolved. Germline V lookup: CDR1 SGHRS, CDR2 YFSETQ. The CDR3 is 17 amino acids. Trimming stripped 2 bases from V and 0 bases from J, with 12 bases between. In DNA form, the CDR3 reads TGCGCCAGCAGCTTTAGTTCGAGGAGCTCCTATAATTCACCCCTCCACTTT. Its protein is CASSFSSRSSYNSPLHF.

This chain uses TRBV24-1 with TRBJ2-2; tentative D call: TRBD2 (5 bases). Germline assignment: CDR1 KGHDR and CDR2 SFDVKD. There are 14 residues in the CDR3. V gave up 10 bases and J gave up 1 base, with 12 bases separating them. The CDR3 DNA reads TGTGCCACTGCGGGCAGACTGAACACCGGGGAGCTGTTTTTT. Its translation: CATAGRLNTGELFF.